Presented here are 18 T cell receptor beta chains from one specimen sequenced in a study of CD8 T cells in Susac syndrome. Reverse transcription used about 0.5 to 1 ug RNA and random hexamers. TCRdb passed the immunoSEQ multiplex PCR reads through MiXCR, listing each CDR3 protein once. The sample includes about 150,000 distinct CDR3 sequences, just under 95% of them seen just once. Sequencing was carried out using CD8+ T cells from PBMCs. Receptors originate from a human donor with multiple sclerosis.

The chain employs TRBV4-1 and TRBJ2-2; D gene unclear. V gave up 0 bases and J gave up 6 bases, with 8 bases separating them. CDR3 length equals 14 residues. The germline V gene has CDR1 MGHRA and CDR2 YSYEKL. CDR3 coding DNA: TGCGCCAGCAGCCAAGAGGGCTGGGCCGGGGAGCTGTTTTTT. Translating gives CASSQEGWAGELFF.

This clonotype was found once. The chain has TRBV6-5 and TRBJ1-3; D unclear. Trimming removed 7 bases at V and 4 bases at J, with 5 bases between. Germline V gene lookup returns CDR1 MNHEY and CDR2 SVGAGI. The CDR3 contains 11 residues. CDR3 in amino acids: CASKKGNTIYF. The CDR3 DNA is TGTGCCAGCAAGAAGGGAAACACCATATATTTT.

The chain has TRBV4-3 and TRBJ2-1; 7 bases agree with TRBD2. The CDR3 sequence is 15 residues long. V was clipped by 3 bases and J by 4 bases; unmatched bases: 6. Germline V CDR1 and CDR2: LGHNA, YSLEER. The CDR3 loop is CASSQNSGVYNEQFF. The CDR3 DNA reads as TGCGCCAGCAGCCAGAACAGCGGGGTATACAATGAGCAGTTCTTC.

The chain uses TRBV7-9 and TRBJ2-4; D is uncertain. Germline V lookup: CDR1 SEHNR, CDR2 FQNEAQ (reference sequence). The CDR3 is 16 amino acids. The V end was cut by 4 bases, the J end by 3 bases, with 16 bases between. The CDR3 DNA reads as TGTGCCAGCAGCTCCGCTAACGAAATAGTCAAAAACATTCAGTACTTC. This translates into CASSSANEIVKNIQYF.

The chain joins TRBV9 to TRBJ1-1; no clear D. V dropped 0 bases and J dropped 1 base, with 10 bases sitting between them. The germline gives CDR1 SGDLS, CDR2 YYNGEE. The CDR3 totals 15 residues. The chain's CDR3 is CASSVVPSPNTEAFF. CDR3 bases: TGTGCCAGCAGCGTAGTCCCGTCCCCGAACACTGAAGCTTTCTTT.

The chain combines TRBV6-2 or TRBV6-3 with TRBJ2-7; D unclear. V was clipped by 2 bases and J by 0 bases, with 8 bases between them. The CDR3 loop spans 14 amino acids. CDR1 and CDR2 (germline): MNHEY, SVGEGT. The CDR3 DNA follows: TGTGCCAGCAGTTACGGACCCAACTCCTACGAGCAGTACTTC. It encodes CASSYGPNSYEQYF.

The rearrangement joins TRBV6-2 or TRBV6-3 to TRBJ1-6, with TRBD1 matching 9 bases. CDR1 is MNHEY, CDR2 SVGEGT, per germline. With 8 bases clipped from V and 12 bases from J, the junction kept 8 bases outside the gene matches. CDR3 length: 13 amino acids. This chain's CDR3 is CASRTGTGIPLHF. The CDR3 DNA reads as TGTGCCAGCCGGACCGGGACAGGGATACCCCTCCACTTT.

The V gene is TRBV3-1, the J gene TRBJ1-2; D not certain. CDR1 is LGHDT and CDR2 is YNNKEL in the germline V gene (reference sequence). The CDR3 sequence is 14 residues long. V lost 1 base and J lost 5, with 11 bases in between. The CDR3 reads CASSQARTKYGYTF. The DNA for the CDR3 is TGTGCCAGCAGCCAAGCCCGGACGAAGTATGGCTACACCTTC.

V gene TRBV13 combines with J gene TRBJ2-5; tentatively, D is TRBD2 (6 bases). Germline V CDR1 and CDR2: PRHDT, FYEKMQ (reference sequence). The V and J ends lost 0 bases and 5 bases respectively, with 16 bases between them. The CDR3 covers 16 residues. CDR3 DNA: TGTGCCAGCAGCTTAGGGCGGCGAACTAGCTGGGAGACCCAGTACTTC. Translated, it gives CASSLGRRTSWETQYF.

The chain carries TRBV29-1 and TRBJ1-2; 10 bases are a match to TRBD1. V was clipped by 0 bases and J by 5 bases; unmatched bases: 3. The CDR3 spans 14 residues. CDR1 SQVTM and CDR2 ANQGSEA come from the germline V gene. The CDR3 loop reads CSVEDLGQGYGYTF. CDR3 bases: TGCAGCGTTGAAGATCTGGGACAGGGGTATGGCTACACCTTC.

V gene TRBV4-1 combines with J gene TRBJ2-1; 7 bases match TRBD2. Germline values: CDR1 MGHRA, CDR2 YSYEKL. J was trimmed by 10 bases and V by 1 base; bases with no gene match: 4. This CDR3 is built from 13 residues. The CDR3 DNA is TGCGCCAGCAGCCAAGGCCGGGGGGACGAGCAGTTCTTC. Its protein is CASSQGRGDEQFF.

The chain has TRBV5-6 and TRBJ1-4; D unresolved. V lost 7 bases to trimming and J lost 7 bases, with 20 bases between them. This CDR3 is 15 amino acids long. Germline CDR1 reads SGHDT; CDR2 reads YYEEEE. The CDR3 DNA is TGTGCCAGCTCCTCTAGATTGCGGGTGGGTGAAAAACTGTTTTTT. Its translation is CASSSRLRVGEKLFF.

This chain connects TRBV20-1 to TRBJ1-1; a possible D gene is TRBD1 (5 bases). Per the germline V gene, CDR1 is DFQATT and CDR2 is SNEGSKA (reference sequence). Trimming left V 2 bases short and J 1 base short, with 8 bases between. CDR3 size: 13 residues. The chain's CDR3 is CSARKGRNTEAFF. CDR3 DNA: TGCAGTGCTAGAAAGGGGAGGAACACTGAAGCTTTCTTT.

In its sample, this clonotype was seen once. This chain links TRBV2 with TRBJ2-1; D ambiguous. Germline CDR1 SNHLY, CDR2 FYNNEI. V was trimmed by 1 base and J by 8 bases, leaving 15 bases between them. This CDR3 is 15 amino acids long. In nucleotides, the CDR3 is TGTGCCAGCAGTGAAGGGCCGGAACGAGTCCATGAGCAGTTCTTC. Amino acid sequence: CASSEGPERVHEQFF.

The chain combines TRBV12-5 with TRBJ2-7; D not certain. This CDR3 comprises 12 residues. Trimming cost V 5 bases and J 6 bases, with 11 bases left between them. CDR1 LGHNT and CDR2 FRNRAP come from the germline V gene. The CDR3 loop is CASGGPLGEQYF. CDR3 sequence (DNA): TGTGCTAGTGGTGGCCCCCTCGGCGAGCAGTACTTC.

The V call is TRBV4-1, the J call TRBJ2-7, with D perhaps matching TRBD1 (6 bases). In germline, CDR1 is MGHRA, CDR2 YSYEKL. Trimming took 2 bases from V and 3 from J, leaving 20 bases between them. This CDR3 contains 17 residues. The CDR3 loop reads CASSQIQGIQTGYEQYF. The CDR3 region has the DNA TGCGCCAGCAGCCAAATACAGGGAATCCAGACGGGCTACGAGCAGTACTTC.

V and J are TRBV7-6 and TRBJ2-7; the D gene could be TRBD1 or TRBD2 (5 bases each). V shed 4 bases and J shed 5 bases, with 18 bases lying between them. From germline, CDR1 is SGHVS and CDR2 FNYEAQ. The CDR3 consists of 15 residues. The CDR3 nucleotides are TGTGCCAGCAGCTCTCCGGCAGGGAGCACCGACGAGCAGTACTTC. It yields the protein CASSSPAGSTDEQYF.

The chain uses TRBV7-9 and TRBJ1-1, with TRBD1 matching over 9 bases. The V and J ends lost 5 bases and 1 base, in that order; junction bases with no gene match: 2. The CDR3 contains 14 residues. CDR1 and CDR2 (germline): SEHNR, FQNEAQ (reference sequence). The CDR3 protein is CASSGDRENTEAFF. Here the CDR3 DNA reads TGTGCCAGCAGCGGGGACAGGGAGAACACTGAAGCTTTCTTT. The variable domain in full, completed from reference TRBV7-9 and TRBJ1-1, reads DTGVSQNPRHKITKRGQNVTFRCDPISEHNRLYWYRQTLGQGPEFLTYFQNEAQLEKSRLLSDRFSAERPKGSFSTLEIQRTEQGDSAMYLCASSGDRENTEAFFGQGTRLTVV.